A selection of T cell receptor beta chains follows, all from one sample in a study of blood T cell repertoires in COVID-19. Sequenced by immunoSEQ multiplex PCR; TCRdb stores in-frame clones only, minus some. Altogether roughly 150,000 clones are present, roughly 82% being singletons, with the ten largest covering more than 7.5%. Sequencing input: peripheral blood. Every receptor here comes from a woman between 45 and 65 years old with acute or convalescent COVID-19. Each CDR3 is given with its conserved first and last residue. The order of the fields is CDR3 length, D gene, V gene, J gene, clone size, CDR3 protein, CDR3 DNA. D genes are given only for firm matches. Clone sizes are given selectively: once, few, many, or a class where the clone is expanded.

len: 15; d_gene: TRBD2; v_gene: TRBV7-2; j_gene: TRBJ2-7; abundance: .; CDR3aa: CASSFSYRGGYEQYF; CDR3nt: TGTGCCAGCAGCTTCAGCTACCGGGGGGGCTACGAGCAGTACTTC
len: 10; d_gene: .; v_gene: TRBV7-3; j_gene: TRBJ2-7; abundance: .; CDR3aa: CASSFDEQYF; CDR3nt: TGTGCCAGCAGCTTCGACGAGCAGTACTTC
len: 15; d_gene: .; v_gene: TRBV15; j_gene: TRBJ2-5; abundance: .; CDR3aa: CATSRDQVEGETQYF; CDR3nt: TGTGCCACCAGCAGAGATCAGGTGGAGGGGGAGACCCAGTACTTC
len: 17; d_gene: .; v_gene: TRBV5-4; j_gene: TRBJ2-3; abundance: once; CDR3aa: CASSLYGAGMSTDTQYF; CDR3nt: TGTGCCAGCAGCTTGTATGGGGCAGGGATGAGCACAGATACGCAGTATTTT
len: 14; d_gene: TRBD2; v_gene: TRBV5-5; j_gene: TRBJ2-5; abundance: .; CDR3aa: CASASGGLGETQYF; CDR3nt: TGTGCCAGCGCGAGCGGGGGGTTGGGGGAGACCCAGTACTTC
len: 16; d_gene: .; v_gene: TRBV5-1; j_gene: TRBJ1-4; abundance: once; CDR3aa: CASSPGQIQGDEKLFF; CDR3nt: TGCGCCAGCAGCCCGGGACAAATCCAAGGGGATGAAAAACTGTTTTTT
len: 16; d_gene: TRBD2; v_gene: TRBV7-8; j_gene: TRBJ2-7; abundance: .; CDR3aa: CASSLEDGGRSYEQYF; CDR3nt: TGTGCCAGCAGCTTAGAAGACGGCGGGAGATCCTACGAGCAGTACTTC
len: 15; d_gene: .; v_gene: TRBV30; j_gene: TRBJ1-4; abundance: .; CDR3aa: CAWSFSGSRNEKLFF; CDR3nt: TGTGCCTGGAGTTTCTCCGGGTCCAGAAATGAAAAACTGTTTTTT
len: 15; d_gene: TRBD1; v_gene: TRBV29-1; j_gene: TRBJ2-1; abundance: .; CDR3aa: CSGYPGGQAYNEQFF; CDR3nt: TGCAGCGGGTACCCCGGGGGACAGGCCTACAATGAGCAGTTCTTC
len: 15; d_gene: TRBD1; v_gene: TRBV5-5; j_gene: TRBJ1-2; abundance: once; CDR3aa: CASSLAEGAVYGYTF; CDR3nt: TGTGCCAGCAGCTTGGCCGAGGGGGCGGTCTATGGCTACACCTTC
len: 14; d_gene: TRBD1; v_gene: TRBV5-1; j_gene: TRBJ1-1; abundance: few; CDR3aa: CASSLAGQYTEAFF; CDR3nt: TGCGCCAGCAGCTTGGCGGGACAGTACACTGAAGCTTTCTTT
len: 14; d_gene: .; v_gene: TRBV7-8; j_gene: TRBJ1-2; abundance: .; CDR3aa: CASSLEAGVYGYTF; CDR3nt: TGTGCCAGCAGCTTAGAGGCAGGGGTCTATGGCTACACCTTC
len: 14; d_gene: .; v_gene: TRBV11-2; j_gene: TRBJ1-5; abundance: .; CDR3aa: CASSLGGWDQPQHF; CDR3nt: TGTGCCAGCAGCTTAGGAGGGTGGGATCAGCCCCAGCATTTT
len: 19; d_gene: TRBD2; v_gene: TRBV24-1; j_gene: TRBJ2-3; abundance: .; CDR3aa: CATSEPLAGGPTGTDTQYF; CDR3nt: TGTGCCACCAGTGAACCACTAGCGGGAGGGCCTACCGGGACAGATACGCAGTATTTT
len: 16; d_gene: .; v_gene: TRBV3-1/TRBV3-2; j_gene: TRBJ1-5; abundance: few; CDR3aa: CASSLRQAYSNQPQHF; CDR3nt: TGTGCCAGCAGCTTAAGACAGGCGTATAGCAATCAGCCCCAGCATTTT
len: 16; d_gene: .; v_gene: TRBV5-6; j_gene: TRBJ1-3; abundance: .; CDR3aa: CASSPGLLGPLNTIYF; CDR3nt: TGTGCCAGCAGCCCAGGCCTCCTTGGGCCCTTAAACACCATATATTTT
len: 15; d_gene: .; v_gene: TRBV6-2/TRBV6-3; j_gene: TRBJ2-7; abundance: .; CDR3aa: CASSYGAGYLGEQYF; CDR3nt: TGTGCCAGCAGTTACGGTGCGGGGTATCTCGGGGAGCAGTACTTC
len: 15; d_gene: .; v_gene: TRBV21-1; j_gene: TRBJ2-7; abundance: .; CDR3aa: CASYPAGLAVYEQYF; CDR3nt: TGTGCCTCCTATCCGGCGGGACTAGCGGTTTACGAGCAGTACTTC
len: 17; d_gene: TRBD1; v_gene: TRBV19; j_gene: TRBJ1-3; abundance: few; CDR3aa: CASSIGRTGPLGNTIYF; CDR3nt: TGTGCCAGTAGTATAGGCCGGACAGGGCCGCTTGGAAACACCATATATTTT
len: 15; d_gene: .; v_gene: TRBV7-8; j_gene: TRBJ2-1; abundance: .; CDR3aa: CASSLFLSSYNEQFF; CDR3nt: TGTGCCAGCAGCTTATTCCTGAGCTCCTACAATGAGCAGTTCTTC
len: 10; d_gene: .; v_gene: TRBV12-3/TRBV12-4; j_gene: TRBJ2-7; abundance: .; CDR3aa: CLVSSYEQYF; CDR3nt: TGTTTGGTCAGCTCCTACGAGCAGTACTTC
len: 16; d_gene: TRBD2; v_gene: TRBV5-4; j_gene: TRBJ2-1; abundance: .; CDR3aa: CASSLGTSGAYNEQFF; CDR3nt: TGTGCCAGCAGCCTCGGGACTAGCGGGGCCTACAATGAGCAGTTCTTC
len: 16; d_gene: TRBD1; v_gene: TRBV4-1; j_gene: TRBJ1-1; abundance: few; CDR3aa: CASSQDRGRWNTEAFF; CDR3nt: TGCGCCAGCAGCCAGGACAGGGGGCGGTGGAACACTGAAGCTTTCTTT
len: 14; d_gene: TRBD1; v_gene: TRBV27; j_gene: TRBJ2-2; abundance: few; CDR3aa: CASRGQSNTGELFF; CDR3nt: TGTGCCAGCAGGGGACAGAGTAACACCGGGGAGCTGTTTTTT
len: 15; d_gene: TRBD1; v_gene: TRBV5-1; j_gene: TRBJ2-1; abundance: once; CDR3aa: CASSLEDRGWGKQFF; CDR3nt: TGCGCCAGCAGCTTGGAGGACAGGGGATGGGGTAAGCAGTTCTTC
len: 15; d_gene: .; v_gene: TRBV4-3; j_gene: TRBJ1-2; abundance: .; CDR3aa: CASSQEFGDYYGYTF; CDR3nt: TGCGCCAGCAGCCAAGAGTTCGGGGATTACTATGGCTACACCTTC
len: 15; d_gene: TRBD1; v_gene: TRBV6-5; j_gene: TRBJ1-2; abundance: .; CDR3aa: CASSTGQGGSYGYTF; CDR3nt: TGTGCCAGCAGCACGGGACAGGGAGGGAGCTATGGCTACACCTTC
len: 13; d_gene: .; v_gene: TRBV11-2; j_gene: TRBJ1-1; abundance: .; CDR3aa: CASSFRTDTEAFF; CDR3nt: TGTGCCAGCAGCTTCAGGACAGACACTGAAGCTTTCTTT
len: 15; d_gene: .; v_gene: TRBV6-5; j_gene: TRBJ2-1; abundance: .; CDR3aa: CASREYRASYNEQFF; CDR3nt: TGTGCCAGCAGGGAGTACAGGGCGTCCTACAATGAGCAGTTCTTC
len: 15; d_gene: TRBD2; v_gene: TRBV9; j_gene: TRBJ2-1; abundance: .; CDR3aa: CASSVAASGNNEQFF; CDR3nt: TGTGCCAGCAGCGTAGCGGCTAGCGGGAACAATGAGCAGTTCTTC
len: 16; d_gene: TRBD2; v_gene: TRBV18; j_gene: TRBJ2-1; abundance: .; CDR3aa: CASSPALAGGLGEQFF; CDR3nt: TGTGCCAGCTCACCAGCCCTAGCGGGGGGGCTTGGTGAGCAGTTCTTC
len: 15; d_gene: .; v_gene: TRBV19; j_gene: TRBJ2-1; abundance: .; CDR3aa: CASSPEKPRGNEQFF; CDR3nt: TGTGCCAGTAGCCCGGAGAAGCCCAGAGGGAATGAGCAGTTCTTC
len: 17; d_gene: .; v_gene: TRBV21-1; j_gene: TRBJ2-7; abundance: .; CDR3aa: CASSTGQGNFFGDEQYF; CDR3nt: TGTGCCAGCAGCACCGGACAGGGTAATTTCTTCGGGGACGAGCAGTACTTC
len: 15; d_gene: .; v_gene: TRBV10-3; j_gene: TRBJ1-5; abundance: .; CDR3aa: CAISGQGLANQPQHF; CDR3nt: TGTGCCATCAGTGGGCAGGGGTTGGCCAATCAGCCCCAGCATTTT
len: 18; d_gene: .; v_gene: TRBV4-1; j_gene: TRBJ2-2; abundance: .; CDR3aa: CASSQSLPREHEGGELFF; CDR3nt: TGCGCCAGCAGCCAGAGCCTCCCTAGGGAACATGAGGGCGGGGAGCTGTTTTTT
len: 16; d_gene: TRBD1; v_gene: TRBV7-2; j_gene: TRBJ1-1; abundance: .; CDR3aa: CASSLVQGALNTEAFF; CDR3nt: TGTGCCAGCAGCTTAGTACAGGGGGCCCTGAACACTGAAGCTTTCTTT
len: 17; d_gene: .; v_gene: TRBV4-3; j_gene: TRBJ1-3; abundance: .; CDR3aa: CASSPRESGSSGNTIYF; CDR3nt: TGCGCCAGCAGCCCACGCGAATCCGGGTCCTCTGGAAACACCATATATTTT
len: 14; d_gene: .; v_gene: TRBV7-2; j_gene: TRBJ2-4; abundance: .; CDR3aa: CASSLERGTNIQYF; CDR3nt: TGTGCCAGCAGCTTAGAGAGAGGAACCAACATTCAGTACTTC
len: 14; d_gene: .; v_gene: TRBV11-3; j_gene: TRBJ2-5; abundance: .; CDR3aa: CASSPGGTQETQYF; CDR3nt: TGTGCCAGCAGCCCCGGGGGGACACAAGAGACCCAGTACTTC
len: 13; d_gene: .; v_gene: TRBV10-3; j_gene: TRBJ2-3; abundance: few; CDR3aa: CAISESGTDTQYF; CDR3nt: TGTGCCATCAGTGAGAGCGGAACAGATACGCAGTATTTT
len: 16; d_gene: TRBD2; v_gene: TRBV7-9; j_gene: TRBJ2-7; abundance: .; CDR3aa: CASSLGGGVSSNEQYF; CDR3nt: TGTGCCAGCAGCCTCGGCGGGGGGGTCTCTTCTAACGAGCAGTACTTC
len: 18; d_gene: TRBD2; v_gene: TRBV7-9; j_gene: TRBJ2-4; abundance: .; CDR3aa: CASSTPFEASGRNNIQYF; CDR3nt: TGTGCCAGCAGCACTCCGTTTGAGGCTAGCGGGAGGAATAACATTCAGTACTTC
len: 15; d_gene: TRBD2; v_gene: TRBV24-1; j_gene: TRBJ2-1; abundance: .; CDR3aa: CATSDGSGRGDEQFF; CDR3nt: TGTGCCACCAGTGATGGAAGCGGGAGAGGGGATGAGCAGTTCTTC
len: 14; d_gene: TRBD1; v_gene: TRBV10-1; j_gene: TRBJ1-1; abundance: .; CDR3aa: CASTWLGQGYSAFF; CDR3nt: TGCGCCAGCACCTGGCTCGGACAGGGGTACTCAGCTTTCTTT
len: 14; d_gene: .; v_gene: TRBV2; j_gene: TRBJ1-6; abundance: .; CDR3aa: CASSVSGVNSPLHF; CDR3nt: TGTGCCAGCAGTGTTTCCGGGGTAAATTCACCCCTCCACTTT
len: 15; d_gene: .; v_gene: TRBV7-2; j_gene: TRBJ2-5; abundance: .; CDR3aa: CASSQQQAQQETQYF; CDR3nt: TGTGCCAGCAGCCAACAACAGGCACAGCAAGAGACCCAGTACTTC
len: 14; d_gene: TRBD1; v_gene: TRBV4-2; j_gene: TRBJ1-1; abundance: .; CDR3aa: CASSQTGRNTEAFF; CDR3nt: TGTGCCAGCAGCCAGACAGGGAGGAACACTGAAGCTTTCTTT
len: 15; d_gene: .; v_gene: TRBV21-1; j_gene: TRBJ2-7; abundance: .; CDR3aa: CASDATAGVSYEQYF; CDR3nt: TGTGCCAGCGACGCTACAGCGGGGGTTTCCTACGAGCAGTACTTC
len: 16; d_gene: .; v_gene: TRBV18; j_gene: TRBJ1-5; abundance: .; CDR3aa: CASSPGTGYGDQPQHF; CDR3nt: TGTGCCAGCTCACCAGGCACAGGGTATGGGGATCAGCCCCAGCATTTT
len: 17; d_gene: TRBD2; v_gene: TRBV10-1; j_gene: TRBJ2-3; abundance: .; CDR3aa: CASSEGTSGASTDTQYF; CDR3nt: TGCGCCAGCAGTGAAGGGACTAGCGGAGCCAGCACAGATACGCAGTATTTT
len: 15; d_gene: TRBD2; v_gene: TRBV5-1; j_gene: TRBJ2-7; abundance: .; CDR3aa: CASSTQRGGNYEQYF; CDR3nt: TGCGCCAGCTCGACTCAGCGGGGGGGAAACTACGAGCAGTACTTC
len: 11; d_gene: .; v_gene: TRBV7-3; j_gene: TRBJ1-4; abundance: .; CDR3aa: CATHGFEKLFF; CDR3nt: TGTGCCACGCACGGGTTTGAAAAACTGTTTTTT
len: 15; d_gene: .; v_gene: TRBV9; j_gene: TRBJ2-3; abundance: .; CDR3aa: CASSVGNSNTDTQYF; CDR3nt: TGTGCCAGCAGCGTAGGAAACAGCAACACAGATACGCAGTATTTT
len: 15; d_gene: TRBD1; v_gene: TRBV3-1/TRBV3-2; j_gene: TRBJ1-5; abundance: .; CDR3aa: CASSPRDRGFLPQHF; CDR3nt: TGTGCCAGCAGCCCTCGGGACAGGGGATTTTTGCCCCAGCATTTT